The text below deals with one TCR beta chain. No antigen is known for it. The CDR3 contains 15 residues. Addition of a universal primer site occurred through template switching, and cDNA carried unique molecular identifiers. TCRdb processed the 5' RACE reads anew with MiXCR; each CDR3 protein has one entry. The sample lists 650,000 to 800,000 distinct CDR3 sequences; 8% to 9% were seen once. This entry belongs to a study of identical twins. General study results and limits: A partial confounding effect on zero-insertion analyses could come from invariant MAIT and iNKT cells. Insertions were fewer in abundant cord blood beta clonotypes, whereas memory repertoires showed none of this pattern.

This same sample was also taken into another study, of yellow fever vaccine responses in identical twins.

The receptor's source is a woman between 18 and 30 years old in good health. Sequencing was done on a sample of PBMCs. The chain combines TRBV21-1 with TRBJ2-1; TRBD2, as called in the table, went unchecked against the DNA. TRBV21-1 is listed as a pseudogene. The CDR3 bases are TGTGCCAGCAGCAAAGTCCAGCGGTCGGGCAATGAGCAGTTCTTC. This translates into CASSKVQRSGNEQFF.